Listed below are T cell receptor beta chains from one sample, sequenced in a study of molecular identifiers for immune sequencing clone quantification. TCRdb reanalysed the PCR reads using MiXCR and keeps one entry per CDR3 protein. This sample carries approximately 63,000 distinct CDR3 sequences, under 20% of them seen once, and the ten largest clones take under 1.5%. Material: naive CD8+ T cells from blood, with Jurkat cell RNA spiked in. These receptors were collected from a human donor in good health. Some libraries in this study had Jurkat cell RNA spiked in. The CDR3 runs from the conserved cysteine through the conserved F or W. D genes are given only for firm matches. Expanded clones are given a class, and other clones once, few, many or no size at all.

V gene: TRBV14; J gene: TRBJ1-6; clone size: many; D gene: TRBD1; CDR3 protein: CASSQVPRGRSPLHF; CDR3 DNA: TGTGCCAGCAGCCAAGTTCCCAGGGGGAGGTCACCCCTCCACTTT
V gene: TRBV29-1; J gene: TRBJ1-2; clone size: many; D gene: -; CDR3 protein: CSVGPGLQGYTF; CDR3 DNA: TGCAGCGTTGGTCCGGGACTACAAGGCTACACCTTC
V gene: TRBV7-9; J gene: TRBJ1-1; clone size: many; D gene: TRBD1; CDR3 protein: CASSLAEQGDYEAFF; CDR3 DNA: TGTGCCAGCAGCTTAGCGGAGCAGGGGGATTATGAAGCTTTCTTT
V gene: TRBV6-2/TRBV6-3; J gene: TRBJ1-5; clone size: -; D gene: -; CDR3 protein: CASSQPVGQTNQPQHF; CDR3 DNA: TGTGCCAGCAGTCAGCCCGTTGGACAAACCAATCAGCCCCAGCATTTT
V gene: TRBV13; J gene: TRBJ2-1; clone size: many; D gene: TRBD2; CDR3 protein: CASSLAMAGAYWEQFF; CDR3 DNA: TGTGCCAGCAGCTTAGCAATGGCGGGAGCCTATTGGGAGCAGTTCTTC
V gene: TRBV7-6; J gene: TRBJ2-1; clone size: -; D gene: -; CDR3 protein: CASSHDNEQFF; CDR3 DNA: TGTGCCAGCAGCCACGACAATGAGCAGTTCTTC
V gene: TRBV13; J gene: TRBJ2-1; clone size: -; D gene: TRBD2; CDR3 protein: CASSPRLAGDNEQFF; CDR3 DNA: TGTGCCAGCAGCCCGCGACTAGCGGGAGACAATGAGCAGTTCTTC
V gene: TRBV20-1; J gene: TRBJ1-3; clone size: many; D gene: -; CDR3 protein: CSARSTRGVTGNTIYF; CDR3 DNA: TGCAGTGCTAGATCCACGCGCGGGGTAACTGGAAACACCATATATTTT
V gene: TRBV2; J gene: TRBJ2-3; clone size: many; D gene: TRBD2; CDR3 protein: CASGGLAAFRGMGTDTQYF; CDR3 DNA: TGTGCCAGCGGCGGACTAGCGGCATTCCGGGGGATGGGCACAGATACGCAGTATTTT
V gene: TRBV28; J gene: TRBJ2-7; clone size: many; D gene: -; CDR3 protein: CASSLWDRFLAYEQYF; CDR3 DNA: TGTGCCAGCAGTTTATGGGACAGATTCCTCGCCTACGAGCAGTACTTC
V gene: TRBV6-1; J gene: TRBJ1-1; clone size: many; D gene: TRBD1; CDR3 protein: CASSDLGQGPLNTEAFF; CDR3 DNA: TGTGCCAGCAGTGACCTAGGACAGGGACCACTGAACACTGAAGCTTTCTTT
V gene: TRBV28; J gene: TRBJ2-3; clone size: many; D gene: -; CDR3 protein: CASSLRLVDTQYF; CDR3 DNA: TGTGCCAGCAGTTTACGACTCGTAGATACGCAGTATTTT
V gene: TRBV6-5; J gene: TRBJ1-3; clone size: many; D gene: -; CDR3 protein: CASSDVTLYPGGSMGNTIYF; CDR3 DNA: TGTGCCAGCAGCGACGTAACCCTTTACCCGGGGGGGTCGATGGGAAACACCATATATTTT
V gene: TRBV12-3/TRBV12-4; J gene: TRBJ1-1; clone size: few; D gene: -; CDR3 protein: CASSLVTPEAFF; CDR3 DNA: TGTGCCAGCAGTTTAGTGACACCTGAAGCTTTCTTT
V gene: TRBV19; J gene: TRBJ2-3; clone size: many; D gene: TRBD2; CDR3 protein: CASSTGGPGLAGGPDTQYF; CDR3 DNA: TGTGCCAGTAGTACTGGGGGACCCGGACTAGCGGGAGGGCCAGATACGCAGTATTTT
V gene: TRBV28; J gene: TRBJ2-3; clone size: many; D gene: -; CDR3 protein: CASSPPISSTDTQYF; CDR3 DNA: TGTGCCAGCAGCCCCCCCATCTCTAGCACAGATACGCAGTATTTT
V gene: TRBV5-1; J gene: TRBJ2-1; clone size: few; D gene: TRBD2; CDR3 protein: CASWSSGMYNEQFF; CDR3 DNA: TGCGCCAGCTGGTCTAGCGGGATGTACAATGAGCAGTTCTTC
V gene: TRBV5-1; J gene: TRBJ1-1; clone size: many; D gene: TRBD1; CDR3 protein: CASSLTGDRTTEAFF; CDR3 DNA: TGCGCCAGCAGCCTAACAGGGGATAGAACCACTGAAGCTTTCTTT